Listed here are 23 T cell receptor beta chains from one sample, sequenced in a study of blood T cell repertoires in COVID-19. Some clones are missing from TCRdb's copy, which holds only in-frame ones; the method was immunoSEQ multiplex PCR. The sample lists some 200,000 clones; about 90% were seen once. The sequenced sample was peripheral blood. These receptors came from a man between 18 and 35 years old with active or convalescent COVID-19.

V gene TRBV5-1 combines with J gene TRBJ2-2; D remains ambiguous. The CDR3 runs 16 residues. Germline V CDR1 and CDR2: SGHRS, YFSETQ. Trimming stripped 2 bases from V and 0 bases from J, with 11 bases between. As DNA, the CDR3 is TGCGCCAGCAGCTTCTTGGGTCTAGCGAACACCGGGGAGCTGTTTTTT. Its protein is CASSFLGLANTGELFF.

The chain joins TRBV28 to TRBJ1-4; D not resolved. Germline loops: CDR1 MDHEN, CDR2 SYDVKM. The CDR3 is 15 amino acids. The V end was cut by 2 bases, the J end by 6 bases, with 13 bases between. The CDR3 loop is CASSLNTQDHEKLFF. The CDR3 region has the DNA TGTGCCAGCAGTTTAAACACCCAGGATCATGAAAAACTGTTTTTT.

The chain carries TRBV14 and TRBJ2-3; D unresolved. The CDR3 length is 13 residues. V lost 3 bases to trimming and J lost 6 bases, with 10 bases between them. CDR1 and CDR2 (germline): SGHDN, FVKESK. In nucleotides, the CDR3 is TGTGCCAGCAGCCATGTAGGAGCCGATACGCAGTATTTT. It is translated as CASSHVGADTQYF.

To note about this clone: The junction and the germline gene differ at one end; a read error may be behind it. CDR3 sequence: CASCLVGVAGGQPQHF. The CDR3 nucleotides are TGTGCCAGCTGTTTAGTGGGGGTGGCGGGGGGTCAGCCCCAGCATTTT. The rearrangement links TRBV28 to TRBJ1-5; weak D call: TRBD1 (5 bases). This CDR3 contains 16 residues. CDR1 is MDHEN, CDR2 SYDVKM, per germline.

V is TRBV6-5 and J is TRBJ2-5; 7 bases map to TRBD1. The CDR3 extends over 13 amino acids. Germline CDR1 is MNHEY and CDR2 is SVGAGI. The V segment lost 6 bases and the J segment 2 bases; nucleotides outside the gene matches: 3. CDR3 sequence reads: CASRKTGQETQYF. DNA for the CDR3: TGTGCCAGCAGGAAGACAGGGCAAGAGACCCAGTACTTC.

The V call is TRBV6-2 or TRBV6-3, the J call TRBJ1-2; maybe TRBD1 (5 bases). CDR1 MNHEY and CDR2 SVGEGT come from the germline V gene. The CDR3 contains 15 residues. With 0 bases removed from V and 4 bases from J, the gap between germline ends came to 12 bases. The CDR3, as DNA: TGTGCCAGCAGTTACTCCCCGGACACAGGCTATGGCTACACCTTC. Translation: CASSYSPDTGYGYTF.

The chain carries TRBV7-2 and TRBJ2-1; 8 bases agree with TRBD2. The junction had 7 bases not matched to a gene; V was cut back by 3 bases and J by 0 bases. The CDR3 runs to 17 residues. Germline V gene sequence: CDR1 SGHTA, CDR2 FQGNSA. CDR3 in DNA: TGTGCCAGCAGCTTGGGTGTGAGCGGGAGCTCCTACAATGAGCAGTTCTTC. It codes for CASSLGVSGSSYNEQFF.

This sequence joins TRBV4-1 and TRBJ2-5, with 7 bases fitting TRBD2. CDR1 is MGHRA, CDR2 YSYEKL, per germline. Trimming at V came to 4 bases and at J to 0 bases, leaving 5 bases not matched to a gene. The CDR3 is made up of 15 amino acids. The CDR3 nucleotides read TGCGCCAGCAGCCGCGGGCTAGCGGACCAAGAGACCCAGTACTTC. This gives the protein CASSRGLADQETQYF.

This sequence joins TRBV28 and TRBJ2-1; the match to TRBD2 covers 12 bases. Losses at the gene ends were 4 bases for V and 4 bases for J; bases not matched to a gene: 5. The germline V gene has CDR1 MDHEN and CDR2 SYDVKM. The CDR3 runs to 16 residues. For the CDR3, the DNA is TGTGCCAGCAGTTCGGGACTAGCGGGTTCTTACAATGAGCAGTTCTTC. Encoded protein: CASSSGLAGSYNEQFF.

This chain links TRBV7-3 with TRBJ2-2; D unresolved. The CDR3 runs to 13 residues. Germline V lookup: CDR1 SGHTA, CDR2 FQGTGA. V dropped 2 bases and J dropped 7 bases, with 8 bases sitting between them. The chain's CDR3 is CASSLGQSGELFF. CDR3 coding DNA: TGTGCCAGCAGCTTAGGGCAAAGCGGGGAGCTGTTTTTT.

The chain recombines TRBV9 with TRBJ2-7; 8 nucleotides match TRBD2. V lost 0 bases to trimming and J lost 2 bases; unmatched junction nucleotides: 4. There are 15 residues in the CDR3. Germline V gene data show CDR1 as SGDLS and CDR2 as YYNGEE. The CDR3 here is CASSVDTGGPYEQYF. The CDR3 DNA is TGTGCCAGCAGCGTAGACACGGGAGGGCCCTACGAGCAGTACTTC.

The J gene is TRBJ2-1, the V gene TRBV24-1; 8 bases agree with TRBD1. Germline V CDR1 and CDR2: KGHDR, SFDVKD. With V trimmed by 4 bases and J by 15 bases, 7 bases remained unmatched. This CDR3 has 12 residues. Here the CDR3 DNA reads TGTGCCACCAGTGAAACGGGACAGGCGACGTTCTTC. This encodes CATSETGQATFF.

The rearrangement links TRBV27 to TRBJ2-2; 7 positions match TRBD1. Germline V gene lookup returns CDR1 MNHEY and CDR2 SMNVEV (reference sequence). This CDR3 is built from 17 residues. V was pared by 4 bases and J by 0 bases, with 8 bases of the junction left unmatched. The DNA for the CDR3 is TGTGCCAGCAGTTCCCACTTACAGGGGACGAACACCGGGGAGCTGTTTTTT. As protein: CASSSHLQGTNTGELFF.

This sequence joins TRBV10-1 and TRBJ1-1; tentatively, D is TRBD1 (6 bases). The germline V and J ends were trimmed by 11 bases and 3 bases, with 16 bases remaining between them. CDR3 length equals 13 residues. Germline V gene lookup returns CDR1 WNHNN and CDR2 SYGVQD (reference sequence). This CDR3 is CALLPGGHTEAFF. In DNA, the CDR3 is TGCGCCCTTCTCCCGGGGGGGCACACTGAAGCTTTCTTT.

The chain couples TRBV18 to TRBJ1-2; 11 nucleotides align to TRBD1. CDR3 size: 15 residues. The ends lost 4 bases at V and 4 bases at J; junction bases unmatched: 5. Germline CDR1 KGHSH, CDR2 LQKENI. The CDR3 here is CASSQGQGVVYGYTF. Here the CDR3 DNA reads TGTGCCAGCTCACAGGGACAGGGGGTAGTCTATGGCTACACCTTC. Full variable domain (missing parts from reference TRBV18 and TRBJ1-2): NAGVMQNPRHLVRRRGQEARLRCSPMKGHSHVYWYRQLPEEGLKFMVYLQKENIIDESGMPKERFSAEFPKEGPSILRIQQVVRGDSAAYFCASSQGQGVVYGYTFGSGTRLTVV.

The chain uses TRBV7-2 and TRBJ2-7, with D possibly being TRBD2 (6 bases). V gave up 3 bases and J gave up 1 base, with 7 bases separating them. The CDR3 has 13 amino acids. Germline V gene data show CDR1 as SGHTA and CDR2 as FQGNSA. CDR3 sequence reads: CASSFGGSYEQYF. The CDR3 DNA reads TGTGCCAGCAGCTTCGGGGGTTCCTACGAGCAGTACTTC.

The V call is TRBV11-2, the J call TRBJ2-7; 7 nucleotides agree with TRBD1. V lost 6 bases to trimming and J lost 0 bases; unmatched junction nucleotides: 5. This CDR3 comprises 14 residues. From germline, CDR1 is SGHAT and CDR2 FQNNGV. This CDR3 reads CASRQDRHSYEQYF. The DNA of the CDR3 is TGTGCCAGCAGACAGGACAGGCACTCCTACGAGCAGTACTTC.

V gene TRBV30 combines with J gene TRBJ1-1; D is perhaps TRBD1 (5 bases). Deletions cut 0 bases from V and 3 bases from J, with 17 bases between. The CDR3 has 16 residues. The germline V gene encodes CDR1 GTSNPN and CDR2 SVGIG (reference sequence). The CDR3 loop reads CAWSVRRGVADTEAFF. The CDR3 DNA sequence: TGTGCCTGGAGTGTACGGCGGGGGGTCGCGGACACTGAAGCTTTCTTT.

The chain employs TRBV5-4 and TRBJ1-1; D is perhaps TRBD1 (6 bases). CDR3 size: 14 residues. Trimming removed 4 bases at V and 8 bases at J, with 18 bases between. Germline CDR1 and CDR2: SGHNT and YYREEE (reference sequence). The CDR3 loop is CASSRSALTGEAFF. The CDR3 DNA sequence: TGTGCCAGCAGCCGGTCGGCCCTTACAGGGGAAGCTTTCTTT. The whole variable domain, remainder taken from reference TRBV5-4 and TRBJ1-1, is ETGVTQSPTHLIKTRGQQVTLRCSSQSGHNTVSWYQQALGQGPQFIFQYYREEENGRGNFPPRFSGLQFPNYSSELNVNALELDDSALYLCASSRSALTGEAFFGQGTRLTVV.

This chain uses TRBV5-1 with TRBJ2-7; tentatively, D is TRBD2 (5 bases). Germline loops: CDR1 SGHRS, CDR2 YFSETQ. CDR3 size: 12 residues. Trimming pared 3 bases from V and 4 bases from J, leaving 8 bases between. CDR3 nucleotides: TGCGCCAGCAGCTCGCCGGGATACGAGCAGTACTTC. Protein sequence: CASSSPGYEQYF.

This chain joins TRBV9 and TRBJ1-1, with D uncertain. Germline assignment: CDR1 SGDLS and CDR2 YYNGEE. The V and J ends lost 4 bases and 0 bases respectively, with 13 bases between them. The CDR3 sequence is 15 residues long. CDR3 protein: CASSINEGMNTEAFF. CDR3 nucleotide sequence: TGTGCCAGCAGCATCAATGAGGGAATGAACACTGAAGCTTTCTTT.

The rearrangement uses TRBV20-1 and TRBJ1-2, with a weak D call TRBD1 (6 bases). This CDR3 region has 11 residues. CDR1 DFQATT and CDR2 SNEGSKA come from the germline V gene (reference sequence). The V end was cut by 4 bases, the J end by 3 bases, with 6 bases between. Here the CDR3 reads CSATGDYGYTF. The CDR3 bases are TGCAGTGCTACAGGGGACTATGGCTACACCTTC.

This sequence joins TRBV5-5 and TRBJ1-1; D uncertain. Trimming left V 6 bases short and J 1 base short, with 10 bases between. The CDR3 covers 13 residues. The V gene's germline CDR1 is SGHKS and CDR2 YYEKEE (reference sequence). CDR3 nucleotides: TGTGCCAGCACAGAAGATGGGAACACTGAAGCTTTCTTT. It translates to CASTEDGNTEAFF.